This T cell receptor (beta chain) is drawn from a study of CD8 T cells in Susac syndrome. Reverse transcription used about 0.5 to 1 ug RNA and random hexamers. TCRdb re-called the immunoSEQ multiplex PCR reads through MiXCR, storing one row per CDR3 protein. The table includes around 200,000 distinct CDR3 sequences, approximately 95% detected once. CDR3 length: 13 residues. The V and J ends lost 3 bases and 5 bases respectively, with 8 bases between them. Germline loops: CDR1 MNHNS, CDR2 SASEGT. The rearrangement uses TRBV6-1 and TRBJ1-5; D call uncertain. The sample comprised CD4+ T cells from PBMCs. This clonotype originated in a human donor with multiple sclerosis. The CDR3 sequence: CASSDRWDQPQHF. The CDR3 DNA reads as TGTGCCAGCAGTGATCGGTGGGATCAGCCCCAGCATTTT.